The rows below give T cell receptor beta chains drawn from one sample of a study of post-analysis software for immune sequencing data. A single record per CDR3 protein comes from TCRdb applying MiXCR to the PCR reads. This sample has around 400,000 distinct CDR3 sequences, with roughly 38% found just once. The sequencing input was blood. These receptors all come from a girl aged 2 to 9 with multiple sclerosis. CDR3s include the opening cysteine and the closing phenylalanine or tryptophan. D genes are given only for firm matches. Expanded clones are given a class, and other clones once, few, many or no size at all.

CDR3nt	CDR3aa	v_gene	j_gene	abundance	d_gene
TGTGCCAGCTCACTGCGGACTAGCAAGAAGGCAGATACGCAGTATTTT	CASSLRTSKKADTQYF	TRBV18	TRBJ2-3	NA	TRBD2
TGTGCCAGCAGTGATCCCGATCCGGGAGGTGTCCACAATGAGCAGTTCTTC	CASSDPDPGGVHNEQFF	TRBV2	TRBJ2-1	NA	TRBD2
TGTGCCAGCAGCCCCCAGGGGGAGGTCAATCAGCCCCAGCATTTT	CASSPQGEVNQPQHF	TRBV5-5	TRBJ1-5	few	TRBD1
TGTGCCAGCAGCCCGCCTGGGGGGGCGACTGAAGCTTTCTTT	CASSPPGGATEAFF	TRBV5-6	TRBJ1-1	many	NA
TGTGCCAGCAGCCCACCGGACGCCTACTCCTACAATGAGCAGTTCTTC	CASSPPDAYSYNEQFF	TRBV7-3	TRBJ2-1	NA	NA
TGTGCCAGCAGCTTAAGCTTCCACAGGGCAAACACTGAAGCTTTCTTT	CASSLSFHRANTEAFF	TRBV11-1	TRBJ1-1	NA	NA
TGCGCCAGCAGCCGGGTGGGGCGGAAAGATGAAAAACTGTTTTTT	CASSRVGRKDEKLFF	TRBV5-1	TRBJ1-4	NA	NA
TGTGCCAGCAGTTACAGGGGGAATCAGCCCCAGCATTTT	CASSYRGNQPQHF	TRBV6-5	TRBJ1-5	NA	NA
TGTGCCAGCAGCGGGCCCAGCGACGGAGATACGCAGTATTTT	CASSGPSDGDTQYF	TRBV28	TRBJ2-3	few	NA
TGTGCCAGCACCTCCCCCCCCGGGACAGGGGCCCCAGATACGCAGTATTTT	CASTSPPGTGAPDTQYF	TRBV28	TRBJ2-3	few	TRBD1
TGTGCTGATAACTGGGACAGAAACTTGAACACTGAAGCTTTCTTT	CADNWDRNLNTEAFF	TRBV2	TRBJ1-1	NA	TRBD1
TGTGCCAGCAGCCTGGGAGTGGTTAGCAATCAGCCCCAGCATTTT	CASSLGVVSNQPQHF	TRBV28	TRBJ1-5	NA	NA
TGCGGCGTAGAGCTAGTCGATGAGCAGTTCTTC	CGVELVDEQFF	TRBV29-1	TRBJ2-1	NA	NA
TGTGCTAGTGGTTTCGGGGGCATTCACACTGAAGCTTTCTTT	CASGFGGIHTEAFF	TRBV12-5	TRBJ1-1	few	NA
TGCAGCGTTGCCGGATCCAAGTACTACCCCGACAATGAGCAGTTCTTC	CSVAGSKYYPDNEQFF	TRBV29-1	TRBJ2-1	NA	NA
TGTGCCAGCAGTTTACCGAGGTCGGGCGGGAGTAGGTACGAGCAGTACTTC	CASSLPRSGGSRYEQYF	TRBV28	TRBJ2-7	many	TRBD2